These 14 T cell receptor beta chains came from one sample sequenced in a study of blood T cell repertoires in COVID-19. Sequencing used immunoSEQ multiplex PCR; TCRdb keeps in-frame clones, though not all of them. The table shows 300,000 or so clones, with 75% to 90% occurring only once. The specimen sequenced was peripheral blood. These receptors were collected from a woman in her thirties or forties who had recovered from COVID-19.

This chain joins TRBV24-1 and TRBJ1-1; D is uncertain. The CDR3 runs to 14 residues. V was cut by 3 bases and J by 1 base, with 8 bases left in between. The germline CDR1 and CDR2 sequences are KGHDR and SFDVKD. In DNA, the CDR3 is TGTGCCACCAGTGATGTACAATGGAACACTGAAGCTTTCTTT. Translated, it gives CATSDVQWNTEAFF.

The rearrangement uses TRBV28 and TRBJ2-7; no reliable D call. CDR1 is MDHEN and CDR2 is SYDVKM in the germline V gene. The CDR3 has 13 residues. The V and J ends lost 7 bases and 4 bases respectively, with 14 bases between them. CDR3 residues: CASIGDSGYEQYF. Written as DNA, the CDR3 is TGTGCCAGCATAGGAGATAGTGGGTACGAGCAGTACTTC.

The CDR3 loop is CASSLGTTGNRDEKLFF. The CDR3 region has the DNA TGCGCCAGCAGCTTGGGTACGACAGGGAATCGGGATGAAAAACTGTTTTTT. The chain couples TRBV5-1 to TRBJ1-4, with 7 bases identical to TRBD1. Germline CDR1 and CDR2: SGHRS and YFSETQ. Trimming at V came to 0 bases and at J to 6 bases, leaving 11 bases not matched to a gene. This CDR3 has 17 amino acids. Based on the CDR3 plus reference TRBV5-1 and TRBJ1-4, the full variable domain is KAGVTQTPRYLIKTRGQQVTLSCSPISGHRSVSWYQQTPGQGLQFLFEYFSETQRNKGNFPGRFSGRQFSNSRSEMNVSTLELGDSALYLCASSLGTTGNRDEKLFFGSGTQLSVL.

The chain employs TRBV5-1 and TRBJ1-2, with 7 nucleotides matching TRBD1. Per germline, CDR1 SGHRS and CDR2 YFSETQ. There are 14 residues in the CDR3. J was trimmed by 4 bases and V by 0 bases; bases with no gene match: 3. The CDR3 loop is CASSLDRGPYGYTF. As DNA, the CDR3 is TGCGCCAGCAGCTTGGACAGGGGCCCCTATGGCTACACCTTC.

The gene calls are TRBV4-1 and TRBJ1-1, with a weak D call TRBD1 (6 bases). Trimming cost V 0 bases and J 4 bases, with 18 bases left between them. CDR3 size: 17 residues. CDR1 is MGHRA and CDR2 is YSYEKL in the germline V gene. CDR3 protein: CASSQEGWRQDPTEAFF. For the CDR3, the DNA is TGCGCCAGCAGCCAAGAGGGGTGGCGACAGGATCCCACTGAAGCTTTCTTT.

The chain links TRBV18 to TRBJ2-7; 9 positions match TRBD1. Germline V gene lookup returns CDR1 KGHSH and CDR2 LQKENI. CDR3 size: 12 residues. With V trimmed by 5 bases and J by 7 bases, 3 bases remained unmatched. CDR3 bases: TGTGCCAGCTCAGCGACAGGGGGAGAGCAGTACTTC. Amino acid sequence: CASSATGGEQYF. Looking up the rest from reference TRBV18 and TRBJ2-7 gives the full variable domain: NAGVMQNPRHLVRRRGQEARLRCSPMKGHSHVYWYRQLPEEGLKFMVYLQKENIIDESGMPKERFSAEFPKEGPSILRIQQVVRGDSAAYFCASSATGGEQYFGPGTRLTVT.

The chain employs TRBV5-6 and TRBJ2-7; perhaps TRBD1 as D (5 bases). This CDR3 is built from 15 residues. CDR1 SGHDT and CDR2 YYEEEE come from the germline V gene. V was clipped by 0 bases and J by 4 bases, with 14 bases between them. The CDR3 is CASSLGFNRFYEQYF. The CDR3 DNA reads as TGTGCCAGCAGCTTGGGTTTTAACAGGTTTTACGAGCAGTACTTC.

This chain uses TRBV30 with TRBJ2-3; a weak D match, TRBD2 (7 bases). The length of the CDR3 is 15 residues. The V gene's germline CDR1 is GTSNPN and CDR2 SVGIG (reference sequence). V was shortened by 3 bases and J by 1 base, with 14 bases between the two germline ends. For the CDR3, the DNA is TGTGCCTGGAGGTGGGGAGGGGGTGGCACAGATACGCAGTATTTT. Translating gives CAWRWGGGGTDTQYF.

The CDR3 region has the DNA TGTGCCACCAGCAGGACGACAGGGGCGAATTCACCCCTCCACTTT. It encodes CATSRTTGANSPLHF. This sequence joins TRBV15 and TRBJ1-6; TRBD1 matches 8 bases. Losses at the gene ends were 3 bases for V and 7 bases for J; bases not matched to a gene: 5. CDR1 and CDR2 (germline): LNHNV, YYDKDF (reference sequence). This CDR3 comprises 15 residues.

As DNA, the CDR3 is TGTGCCTGGAATTACTACACCTTC. Amino acids: CAWNYYTF. This chain links TRBV30 with TRBJ1-2; no reliable D call. The CDR3 has 8 residues. Looked up from germline, CDR1 is GTSNPN and CDR2 is SVGIG (reference sequence). Deletions cut 4 bases from V and 10 bases from J, with 4 bases between.

The CDR3 loop reads CASSPGGASGNTIYF. The CDR3 DNA follows: TGTGCCAGCTCACCAGGAGGGGCCTCTGGAAACACCATATATTTT. The chain recombines TRBV18 with TRBJ1-3; weak D call: TRBD1 (5 bases). Germline values: CDR1 KGHSH, CDR2 LQKENI. Trimming removed 2 bases at V and 0 bases at J, with 8 bases between. The CDR3 totals 15 residues. The full variable domain, its missing parts supplied by reference TRBV18 and TRBJ1-3, is NAGVMQNPRHLVRRRGQEARLRCSPMKGHSHVYWYRQLPEEGLKFMVYLQKENIIDESGMPKERFSAEFPKEGPSILRIQQVVRGDSAAYFCASSPGGASGNTIYFGEGSWLTVV.

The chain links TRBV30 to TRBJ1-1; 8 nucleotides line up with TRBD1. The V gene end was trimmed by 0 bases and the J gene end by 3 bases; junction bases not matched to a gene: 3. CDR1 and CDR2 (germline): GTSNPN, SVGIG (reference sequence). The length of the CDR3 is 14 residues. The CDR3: CAWSVQGVYTEAFF. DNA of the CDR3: TGTGCCTGGAGTGTACAGGGGGTGTACACTGAAGCTTTCTTT.

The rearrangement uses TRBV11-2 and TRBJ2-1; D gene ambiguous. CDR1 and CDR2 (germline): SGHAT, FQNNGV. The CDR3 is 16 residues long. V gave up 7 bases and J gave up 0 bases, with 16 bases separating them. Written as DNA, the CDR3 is TGTGCCAGCACCCGACGCGGCCAAAGCTCCTACAATGAGCAGTTCTTC. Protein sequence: CASTRRGQSSYNEQFF.

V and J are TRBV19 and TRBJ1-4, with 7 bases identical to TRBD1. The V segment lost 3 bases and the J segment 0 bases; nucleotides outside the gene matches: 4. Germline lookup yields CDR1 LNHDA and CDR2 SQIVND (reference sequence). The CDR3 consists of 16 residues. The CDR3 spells CASSIRQGATNEKLFF. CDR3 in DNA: TGTGCCAGTAGTATCCGACAGGGCGCAACTAATGAAAAACTGTTTTTT.